This T cell receptor (beta chain) was sequenced during a study of T-cell memory formation after mild COVID-19 (dated by TCRdb to the early 2020s). Background on the whole study: Most TCR sequence clusters were specific to one of the two donors. In two donors, T-cell clones that expanded and contracted after mild COVID-19 were followed by sequencing TCRalpha and TCRbeta repertoires longitudinally. Two young, previously healthy adult volunteers, one female and one male, were included in the cohort. The paper's findings and limits, for the study overall: Some responding clones were detected in pre-infection memory, which suggested that pre-existing cross-reactive memory T cells had joined the SARS-CoV-2 response. Only a couple of mild cases were covered in the study, and larger cohorts including severe cases with pre-infection samples were considered necessary. Contracting CD4+ clones were found mainly in CM and EM memory subsets, while CD8+ clones were enriched in EMRA. The second-wave clones that peaked on day 37 were not confirmed to be SARS-CoV-2 specific. Balanced CD4/CD8 phenotypes were observed for clones contracting from day 15 to 85, whereas a bias towards CD4+ was observed for a second wave of clones expanding from day 15 to 37.

Remarks on this clonotype: The target of this receptor is not known. Base qualities are not recorded, but no much larger clone differs from it by a single base.

The CDR3 measures 12 amino acids from cysteine to phenylalanine. Only the CDR3 DNA stays, 36 bases, in frame from base 1. The junction shows trimming of 6 bases on V and 4 bases on J, plus 10 bases between the germline ends. Instrument on record: Illumina NovaSeq 6000. cDNA libraries for TCRalpha and TCRbeta were prepared by 5'RACE using constant-segment primers, with sample barcodes and unique molecular identifiers added. Trizol reagent was used to extract RNA from every sample. Library amplification was performed in two PCR steps, and a second sample barcode and Illumina TruSeq adapters were introduced in the second step. Sequencing of the libraries was done on an Illumina NovaSeq, producing 2 x 150 bp paired-end reads. On the authors' methods: With migec v1.2.7, reads were demultiplexed and then collapsed into UMI-guided consensus sequences. Using mixcr v2.1.11, UMI consensuses were aligned to TRA and TRB V and J templates and then assembled into clonotypes. A clonotype was counted as expanded or contracted only when both edgeR and NoisET called the clonotype significant, with the noise models trained on biological replicates. For edgeR calls, the cutoffs were a false discovery rate-adjusted p below 0.01 and a log2 fold-change threshold of 1. As an exploratory analysis of dynamics, PCA with hierarchical clustering was applied to max-normalized trajectories of the 1000 most abundant clonotypes. Separately sequenced CD4+ and CD8+ repertoires were used to assign a CD4 or CD8 phenotype to each responding clone. TCRdb passed the public sequencing reads through fastp at Q25 and MiXCR, retaining productive beta sequences. Merged by CDR3 protein, the rows form single entries marked with the most common genes and DNA. TCRdb, not the original authors, processed these V and J calls. This sample holds about 82,000 distinct CDR3 sequences; roughly an eighth were observed only once. The ten largest clones capture about 27% of the sample.

Ficoll-Paque density gradient centrifugation was used to isolate PBMCs. The origin of this receptor is an adult woman who had mild COVID-19 (a few samples of this study predate the infection). The sample titles of this study are shuffled in the database, so cell type and time point are left out; the donor was told from shared clones. Specimen: PBMCs or a T cell subset sorted from them (not recorded which). The chain uses TRBV12-3 or TRBV12-4 and TRBJ2-7, and the D gene may be TRBD2, 5 bases matching. CDR3 reads: CASRWTDYEQYF. The nucleotide sequence is given as TGTGCCAGCAGGTGGACTGATTACGAGCAGTACTTC.